A single sample gave rise to the 24 T cell receptor beta chains below, sequenced in a study of cytomegalovirus exposure and HLA in healthy donors. With 60 Vbeta and 13 Jbeta primers, the PCR was carried out. Data came from immunoSEQ multiplex PCR; TCRdb stores just in-frame clones and leaves some out. The sample lists roughly 190,000 clones; roughly an eighth were seen once. Sample: PBMCs. These receptors were obtained from a man between 45 and 60 years old in good health and CMV-seropositive.

In this sample, this clone turned up a few times. The chain has TRBV4-3 and TRBJ1-2; possibly TRBD1 for D (5 bases). V was cut by 0 bases and J by 4 bases, with 12 bases left in between. CDR1 and CDR2 from the germline V gene are LGHNA and YSLEER. The CDR3 is 15 residues long. The CDR3 is CASSQDLGALYGYTF. CDR3 nucleotide sequence: TGCGCCAGCAGCCAAGATTTAGGGGCGCTCTATGGCTACACCTTC.

J is TRBJ1-2 and V is TRBV29-1, with a tentative D call TRBD1 (5 bases). CDR1 and CDR2 from the germline V gene are SQVTM and ANQGSEA. CDR3 length: 11 residues. Trimming took off 7 bases at V and 3 bases at J, with 9 bases between the two ends. This chain's CDR3 is CSGGEDYGYTF. The CDR3, as DNA: TGCAGCGGGGGGGAAGACTATGGCTACACCTTC.

This clone was counted only a few times. The V and J genes are TRBV7-2 and TRBJ2-5; TRBD2 agrees at 9 bases. Germline V gene lookup returns CDR1 SGHTA and CDR2 FQGNSA. This CDR3 is 15 amino acids long. Trimming took 4 bases from V and 5 from J; bases not matched to a gene: 8. This chain's CDR3 is CASSSIGRGGETQYF. The CDR3 DNA follows: TGTGCCAGCAGCTCAATAGGGCGGGGGGGGGAGACCCAGTACTTC.

The CDR3 loop is CASSYVQGGQPQHF. The DNA for the CDR3 is TGTGCCAGCAGTTACGTGCAGGGTGGCCAGCCCCAGCATTTT. This chain connects TRBV6-6 to TRBJ1-5; possible D gene TRBD1, 5 bases. Germline V gene data show CDR1 as MNHNY and CDR2 as SVGAGI (reference sequence). Trimming pared 2 bases from V and 7 bases from J, leaving 12 bases between. The CDR3 totals 14 residues.

The V gene is TRBV4-3, the J gene TRBJ1-5; D is uncertain. The CDR3 spans 14 residues. CDR1 is LGHNA, CDR2 YSLEER, per germline. Trimming took 0 bases from V and 7 from J, leaving 10 bases between them. The CDR3 bases are TGCGCCAGCAGCCAAGATAAACTCAACCAGCCCCAGCATTTT. Its translation is CASSQDKLNQPQHF.

The sample holds a few counts of this clone. V and J are TRBV5-1 and TRBJ1-5; D is unresolved. Germline V lookup: CDR1 SGHRS, CDR2 YFSETQ. This CDR3 spans 15 amino acids. V gave up 7 bases and J gave up 0 bases, with 14 bases separating them. The CDR3 nucleotides are TGCGCCAGCTCCCGTGAGCCTAATAGCAATCAGCCCCAGCATTTT. Translating gives CASSREPNSNQPQHF.

The chain combines TRBV11-2 with TRBJ2-1; D is perhaps TRBD1 (7 bases). Germline V gives CDR1 SGHAT, CDR2 FQNNGV. Trimming stripped 1 base from V and 7 bases from J, with 20 bases between. The length of the CDR3 is 17 residues. The CDR3 DNA reads as TGTGCCAGCAGCTTAGGATCGCAGGGGGGCCTCTATAATGAGCAGTTCTTC. This encodes CASSLGSQGGLYNEQFF.

This clone has more than one count but fewer than ten. The chain is built from TRBV5-5 and TRBJ2-7; weak D call: TRBD2 (6 bases). Deletions cut 7 bases from V and 5 bases from J, with 16 bases between. Germline CDR1 SGHKS, CDR2 YYEKEE (reference sequence). The CDR3 covers 13 residues. CDR3 sequence (DNA): TGTGCCAGCGGACCCCAGTGGGGGGACGAGCAGTACTTC. Residues: CASGPQWGDEQYF.

The chain couples TRBV5-5 to TRBJ1-5, with a tentative D call TRBD1 (5 bases). Germline V gives CDR1 SGHKS, CDR2 YYEKEE (reference sequence). This CDR3 spans 14 amino acids. The ends were cut back, 3 bases at V and 4 bases at J, with 11 bases in the middle. The CDR3 loop reads CASSSQRTNQPQHF. The CDR3 DNA sequence: TGTGCCAGCAGCTCTCAAAGGACAAATCAGCCCCAGCATTTT.

The chain recombines TRBV4-1 with TRBJ2-5; 15 bases fit TRBD2. This CDR3 has 19 amino acids. V gave up 4 bases and J gave up 2 bases; unmatched junction bases: 11. CDR1 is MGHRA and CDR2 is YSYEKL in the germline V gene. The CDR3 DNA reads TGCGCCAGCAGCCTTCCCCCGGGACTAGCGGGGGGCCCGCAAGAGACCCAGTACTTC. Its protein is CASSLPPGLAGGPQETQYF.

V and J are TRBV6-1 and TRBJ1-6, with D perhaps TRBD1 (5 bases). This CDR3 spans 15 amino acids. In germline, CDR1 is MNHNS, CDR2 SASEGT. Between the trimmed V and J ends, which lost 7 bases and 10 bases, there was a span of 20 bases. Here the CDR3 reads CASKEGSAPSSPLHF. The CDR3, as DNA: TGTGCCAGCAAGGAGGGGAGTGCCCCGAGCTCACCCCTCCACTTT.

This clone was seen only a few times. V usage is TRBV5-1 and J usage is TRBJ2-3; unclear D gene. In germline, CDR1 is SGHRS, CDR2 YFSETQ. The V end was cut by 4 bases, the J end by 0 bases, with 6 bases between. This CDR3 region has 13 residues. CDR3 nucleotide sequence: TGCGCCAGCAGCCAAACAAGCACAGATACGCAGTATTTT. It is translated as CASSQTSTDTQYF.

The chain is built from TRBV9 and TRBJ2-5; 11 bases agree with TRBD2. The CDR3 consists of 15 residues. CDR1 and CDR2 from the germline V gene are SGDLS and YYNGEE. V shed 2 bases and J 1 base; nucleotides not matched to a gene: 1. Here the CDR3 reads CASSVSGGVQETQYF. CDR3 nucleotide sequence: TGTGCCAGCAGCGTTAGCGGGGGGGTCCAAGAGACCCAGTACTTC.

In DNA form, the CDR3 reads TGCGCCAGCAGCTTGGAGGACCGGGGGACCGGGGAGCTGTTTTTT. Its translation is CASSLEDRGTGELFF. J is TRBJ2-2 and V is TRBV5-1; D might be TRBD2 (6 bases). V gave up 0 bases and J gave up 5 bases, with 11 bases separating them. CDR1 is SGHRS and CDR2 is YFSETQ in the germline V gene. The CDR3 loop spans 15 amino acids.

This clone was picked up a small number of times. J is TRBJ1-1 and V is TRBV30, with D perhaps TRBD1 (5 bases). Germline V gives CDR1 GTSNPN, CDR2 SVGIG (reference sequence). Between the trimmed V and J ends, which lost 3 bases and 1 base, there was a span of 15 bases. There are 15 residues in the CDR3. The CDR3 sequence: CAWSRWGGGNTEAFF. CDR3 bases: TGTGCCTGGAGCCGTTGGGGGGGAGGGAACACTGAAGCTTTCTTT.

This clone was counted only a few times. This rearrangement joins TRBV4-3 to TRBJ2-7, with 10 bases aligning to TRBD1. V shed 1 base and J 4 bases; nucleotides not matched to a gene: 7. Germline CDR1 LGHNA, CDR2 YSLEER. The length of the CDR3 is 16 residues. The CDR3 coding sequence is TGCGCCAGCAGCCAAGCCTCCGGGACAGGGGCTTACGAGCAGTACTTC. Its protein product is CASSQASGTGAYEQYF.

This clone was observed at least ten times. The chain employs TRBV9 and TRBJ1-4, with D tentatively TRBD1 (6 bases). With 0 bases removed from V and 8 bases from J, the gap between germline ends came to 14 bases. The CDR3 runs 15 residues. The germline V gene encodes CDR1 SGDLS and CDR2 YYNGEE. The CDR3, as DNA: TGTGCCAGCAGCGTAGCAACAGGGTCAAGCGAAAAACTGTTTTTT. Translation gives CASSVATGSSEKLFF.

This clone was recorded a few times. The V and J genes are TRBV5-4 and TRBJ2-3; tentatively, D is TRBD2 (6 bases). The CDR3 consists of 14 residues. V was trimmed by 4 bases and J by 0 bases, leaving 9 bases between them. The germline gives CDR1 SGHNT, CDR2 YYREEE (reference sequence). CDR3 protein: CASSVGGSTDTQYF. CDR3 coding DNA: TGTGCCAGCAGCGTAGGAGGGAGCACAGATACGCAGTATTTT.

For this clone: Other nucleotide sequences in the sample specify the same CDR3. The V call is TRBV19, the J call TRBJ1-5; TRBD1 agrees at 8 bases. CDR3 length: 15 amino acids. Germline-derived CDR1 and CDR2 are LNHDA and SQIVND (reference sequence). The trim removed 3 bases at V and 3 bases at J, leaving 4 bases unmatched. The CDR3 DNA reads as TGTGCCAGTAGTATTGGCAGGGGGCCCAATCAGCCCCAGCATTTT. Translating gives CASSIGRGPNQPQHF.

The rearrangement links TRBV30 to TRBJ2-3; tentative D call: TRBD2 (5 bases). There are 13 residues in the CDR3. V gave up 2 bases and J gave up 6 bases, with 12 bases separating them. The germline V gene has CDR1 GTSNPN and CDR2 SVGIG (reference sequence). The CDR3 protein is CAWSFRGQDTQYF. DNA for the CDR3: TGTGCCTGGAGTTTCCGGGGTCAGGATACGCAGTATTTT.

The V and J genes are TRBV7-2 and TRBJ1-1, with TRBD1 matching 9 bases. CDR3 length equals 14 residues. Germline assignment: CDR1 SGHTA and CDR2 FQGNSA. V was clipped by 5 bases and J by 6 bases; unmatched bases: 7. The CDR3 region is CASSHDRGIAEAFF. In DNA form, the CDR3 reads TGTGCCAGCAGCCACGACAGGGGGATCGCTGAAGCTTTCTTT.

This clone was picked up a small number of times. The chain employs TRBV7-9 and TRBJ2-4, with 14 nucleotides matching TRBD2. CDR1 and CDR2 from the germline V gene are SEHNR and FQNEAQ (reference sequence). The CDR3 runs to 18 residues. The junction had 8 bases not matched to a gene; V was cut back by 6 bases and J by 1 base. CDR3 residues: CASSRTSGGIGAKNIQYF. The DNA for the CDR3 is TGTGCCAGCAGTCGGACTAGCGGGGGGATCGGGGCCAAAAACATTCAGTACTTC.

This clone came up a few times. The genes are TRBV5-5 and TRBJ2-7; 9 bases are a match to TRBD1. The CDR3 spans 16 residues. From germline, CDR1 is SGHKS and CDR2 YYEKEE (reference sequence). The V segment lost 1 base and the J segment 4 bases; nucleotides outside the gene matches: 9. The CDR3 sequence: CASSLRGQGLDYEQYV. CDR3 coding DNA: TGTGCCAGCAGCTTGCGGGGACAGGGCCTAGATTACGAGCAGTACGTC.

This clone has more than one count but fewer than ten. The gene calls are TRBV6-1 and TRBJ1-1; no clear D. Deletions cut 2 bases from V and 0 bases from J, with 16 bases between. Per the germline V gene, CDR1 is MNHNS and CDR2 is SASEGT. This CDR3 is built from 17 residues. The CDR3 protein is CASSETVIRQLNTEAFF. The CDR3, as DNA: TGTGCCAGCAGTGAAACAGTGATCCGTCAGTTGAACACTGAAGCTTTCTTT.